The entry below describes one TCR delta chain. The antigen remains unidentified. Germline CDR1 TSWWSYY, CDR2 QGS. The CDR3 consists of 19 residues. Trimming took 0 bases from V and 0 from J, leaving 20 bases between them. The data originate from a study of Vδ1+ human thymocytes. Whole-study results and caveats: Unlike peripheral blood Vdelta1+ controls, thymic delta-chain sequences included 15% to 20% Vdelta2 and few Vdelta3. Thymic TRG and TRD repertoires appeared highly polyclonal, with Gaussian CDR3 length distributions.

Vdelta1+ thymocyte sorts reached between about 97% and 99.6% purity. RNA was extracted from the cells and then reverse transcribed. Pooled V-gene forward primers with one constant-region reverse primer generated the CDR3 amplicons by multiplex PCR. TCRdb ran CATT on the multiplex PCR reads. The repertoire holds 50,000 to 60,000 delta-chain clones, roughly 16% seen once, with 0.3% to 0.45% in the top ten. This sequence joins TRDV1 and TRDJ1; tentative D call: TRDD3 (5 bases). The TCR sequence derives from a girl under three years old who had congenital heart surgery. Specimen: Vdelta1+ gamma-delta thymocytes from the thymus. As for subset: FACS-sorted CD3+ TCRalphabeta- TCRVdelta1+ TCRVdelta2- thymocytes. In DNA form, the CDR3 reads TGTGCTCTTGGGGAACTCGTTCGTCCCCCGGGGGTTTACACCGATAAACTCATCTTT. Translation gives CALGELVRPPGVYTDKLIF.